Detailed here is one TCR beta chain. Its antigen is still unknown. No per-base quality is available; no much larger clone lies one base away. This entry belongs to a study of blood T cell repertoires in COVID-19 (TCRdb year 2020). As for the study more broadly: The collaborator samples originated in the United States, Italy and Spain and spanned the acute and convalescent phases of COVID-19. The material from the prospective study consisted of cDNA or gDNA derived from T cells, B-cell-depleted T cells, or PBMCs. Samples came from the ongoing ImmuneRACE study (first 160 participants) plus 1,254 subjects from 6 global collaborators. The repertoires were made available in a free public database intended to serve as a resource for research on the immune response to SARS-CoV-2. The dataset comprised deeply sampled blood TCRbeta repertoires from subjects exposed to, actively infected with, or recovered from COVID-19. Where available, HLA class I and class II types were obtained from metadata supplied by the sample provider rather than from assay-based typing. A de-identified subject ID, COVID-19 status, age in years and sex were almost always included in the sample metadata. Overall study outcomes, separate from this receptor: The quantity of clinical and demographic metadata differed by source and by participant and was supplied without curation.

TCRbeta CDR3 regions were amplified from genomic DNA by means of the immunoSEQ Assay, a bias-controlled multiplex PCR. The original pipeline was this. Within the assay, amplification of reference gene primers was used to estimate how many nucleated cells each sample contained. To quantify the absolute abundance of each unique TCRbeta CDR3 rearrangement, sequence reads were collapsed and filtered. Productive Simpson clonality was computed per sample as the square root of Simpson's diversity index over productive rearrangements. TCRdb obtained this table from immuneACCESS and retained in-frame rearrangements with V and J assigned. These tables miss some clones; where compared with another copy, unresolved V genes account for less than half of the shortfall, and the remainder is unexplained. That table gives V, J and clone size, and the DNA gave D and trimming. Counted in this sample were hundreds of thousands of clones; about nine tenths of them appeared once. The ten largest clones represent just under 7.5% of the sample.

One collaborating source in Seattle enrolled patients during active infection and followed them longitudinally through the course of disease. The collaborating institutions used their own protocols to collect whole blood in K2EDTA tubes. Collaborator samples were shipped for TCRbeta analysis as frozen whole blood, isolated PBMCs, or DNA extracted from either sample type. From a lookup of the germline V gene, CDR1 and CDR2 are MNHEY and SVGAGI. V and J are truncated by 9 bases and 0 bases respectively, leaving an intervening sequence of 11 bases. The CDR3 has 13 amino acids, counting the end cysteine and phenylalanine. CDR3 DNA is the only sequence kept; it has 39 bases, read in frame from the first base.

The sequence joins TRBV6-5 to TRBJ1-1; TRBD1 is possibly the D segment (5 matching bases). This clonotype was obtained from a woman in her seventies with COVID-19, enrolled during active disease. The sequencing sample was made of peripheral blood. The CDR3 loop reads CASGTVMNTEAFF. The base sequence is TGTGCCAGTGGGACTGTCATGAACACTGAAGCTTTCTTT.